The 8 T cell receptor beta chains presented below share a single source sample, sequenced in a study of CD8+CD57+ T cells in acquired aplastic anemia listed by TCRdb under 2018. Instrument used: Illumina HiSeq 2000. Genomic DNA was used as template for profiling of TCR beta VDJ combinations and CDR3 sequences. The raw public reads went through TCRdb reprocessing: fastp at Q25, MiXCR clone calling, in-frame beta chains kept. CDR3 protein sequences are deduplicated, and each keeps its most common genes and DNA. The sample profile shows around 290,000 distinct CDR3 sequences; 45% to 65% of them were found once. The ten top clones hold 1% to 1.5% of the sample. Expansion of CD8+CD57+ cells had been shown by flow cytometry in the patients chosen for sequencing. Material: sorted CD4+, CD8+, or CD8+CD57+ T cells (not recorded which) from PBMCs. All receptors derive from a human donor with aplastic anemia.

This clonotype has a single count. The chain couples TRBV7-6 to TRBJ1-1, with D uncertain. The V end lost 5 bases, the J end lost 4 bases, and 14 bases lay between the germline ends. Germline-derived CDR1 and CDR2 are SGHVS and FNYEAQ. This CDR3 is 14 amino acids long. The DNA of the CDR3 is TGTGCCAGCAGCGCCGGTCCCCGGGGCACTGAAGCTTTCTTT. Its protein product is CASSAGPRGTEAFF.

This clonotype was counted many times. The J gene is TRBJ1-2, the V gene TRBV12-3 or TRBV12-4; no clear D gene. The CDR3 is made up of 14 amino acids. The V end was cut by 3 bases, the J end by 4 bases, with 12 bases between. CDR3 DNA sequence: TGTGCCAGCAGTTTCTCAGGTGCCCCCTATGGCTACACCTTC. It is translated as CASSFSGAPYGYTF.

This clonotype was recorded many times. V gene TRBV7-3 combines with J gene TRBJ2-3, with D tentatively TRBD1 (6 bases). Trimming shortened V by 5 bases and J by 1 base, and 13 bases separated the two germline ends. This CDR3 has 15 residues. From germline, CDR1 is SGHTA and CDR2 FQGTGA. CDR3 region: CASSPMAGGTDTQYF. The DNA for the CDR3 is TGTGCCAGCAGCCCTATGGCAGGGGGCACAGATACGCAGTATTTT.

In regard to this clonotype: Mismatch with germline at one junction end may stem from a read error. The CDR3 here is CGVGSGLLTDTQYF. CDR3 nucleotide sequence: TGCGGCGTTGGCTCAGGCCTCCTCACAGATACGCAGTATTTT. The chain carries TRBV29-1 and TRBJ2-3; D is uncertain. Looked up from germline, CDR1 is SQVTM and CDR2 is ANQGSEA. The CDR3 contains 14 residues.

This clonotype was seen a few times. The rearrangement links TRBV10-3 to TRBJ2-1, with 11 bases fitting TRBD2. CDR1 and CDR2 (germline): ENHRY, SYGVKD. The ends lost 8 bases at V and 5 bases at J; junction bases unmatched: 5. This CDR3 spans 14 amino acids. The CDR3 reads CAIHGTSGNNEQFF. CDR3 in DNA: TGTGCCATCCACGGGACTAGCGGAAACAATGAGCAGTTCTTC.

J is TRBJ2-1 and V is TRBV15, with D tentatively TRBD1 (5 bases). CDR1 is LNHNV, CDR2 YYDKDF, per germline (reference sequence). Trimming removed 0 bases from V and 10 bases from J, with 13 bases in between. The CDR3 is 14 residues long. CDR3 sequence: CATSRDKGVGEQFF. As DNA, the CDR3 is TGTGCCACCAGCAGAGATAAAGGGGTAGGCGAGCAGTTCTTC.

This clonotype is labeled medium-sized. The chain is built from TRBV20-1 and TRBJ1-1; 8 nucleotides line up with TRBD1. The V and J ends lost 1 base and 4 bases, in that order; junction bases with no gene match: 8. The CDR3 has 15 residues. Germline CDR1 reads DFQATT; CDR2 reads SNEGSKA (reference sequence). In nucleotides, the CDR3 is TGCAGTGCTAGAGCCCAGGGACAGGTCATCACTGAAGCTTTCTTT. Its protein is CSARAQGQVITEAFF.

The sample holds many counts of this clonotype. The chain uses TRBV12-3 or TRBV12-4 and TRBJ2-3; TRBD1 aligns across 7 bases. CDR3 length equals 15 residues. Unmatched junction bases numbered 9, after V lost 6 bases and J lost 3 bases. The CDR3 spells CASSYGQVRTDTQYF. In nucleotides, the CDR3 is TGTGCCAGCAGCTACGGACAGGTGAGGACAGATACGCAGTATTTT.